Sequencing of this TCR beta chain was carried out in a study of T cell clones after liver transplantation. Study information: In this trial, immunosuppression withdrawal was attempted within 2 years of liver transplant. Study-wide findings and caveats: Rather than being deleted, graft donor-reactive T cells may have moved into the graft. Low donor cell numbers restricted donor-reactive repertoire measurement in two subjects. Circulating graft-donor-reactive CD4 TCRbeta sequences fell significantly post-transplant in most of the 8 subjects.

At least ten counts were recorded for this clone. Its antigen is currently unknown. Profiled with immunoSEQ multiplex PCR; TCRdb holds only in-frame clones, not every one. In the table there are 45,000 to 55,000 clones, 70% to 85% of which are singletons. Per germline, CDR1 LNHDA and CDR2 SQIVND (reference sequence). Trimming took 4 bases from V and 0 from J, leaving 10 bases between them. This CDR3 region has 15 residues. This chain joins TRBV19 and TRBJ2-1; no reliable D call. The sequences come from CD4+ T cells from blood, collected before liver transplant. The origin of this receptor is a human donor who received a liver transplant. The CDR3 loop reads CASSRTRGSYNEQFF. In nucleotides, the CDR3 is TGTGCCAGTAGTAGGACCAGAGGCTCCTACAATGAGCAGTTCTTC.